The 21 T cell receptor beta chains listed next were all sequenced from one sample in a study of immune heterogeneity within non-small cell lung tumors. TCR beta CDR3 amplification used multiplex PCR with 32 V and 13 J primers. MiXCR, run by TCRdb on the multiplex PCR reads, gives a single entry per CDR3 protein. This table has about 11,000 distinct CDR3 sequences, almost 30% appearing once. Bulk tumor genomic DNA constituted the template, at around 600 ng per sample. Far-apart biopsies, several per primary tumor, were taken during surgery. The study cohort was described as untreated, and its members had newly diagnosed non-small cell lung cancer. They went on to have curative surgery. What was sequenced was lung tumor tissue. The receptors shown here come from a woman aged 45-65 years with non-small cell lung cancer.

This clonotype is large within its sample. The chain carries TRBV5-8 and TRBJ2-7; D possibly corresponds to TRBD2 (6 bases). Per the germline V gene, CDR1 is SGHTS and CDR2 is YDEGEE. Deletions cut 4 bases from V and 2 bases from J, with 13 bases between. The CDR3 runs to 14 residues. The CDR3 loop is CASSLWGLTYEQYF. CDR3 sequence (DNA): TGTGCCAGCAGCCTGTGGGGACTCACCTACGAGCAGTACTTC.

This clonotype has more than one count but fewer than ten. The CDR3 protein is CAISLRGPPGDTQYF. The DNA for the CDR3 is TGTGCCATCTCCTTGAGAGGACCGCCCGGAGATACGCAGTATTTT. V and J are TRBV10-3 and TRBJ2-3; the D is unclear. The V end lost 8 bases, the J end lost 5 bases, and 20 bases lay between the germline ends. Germline loops: CDR1 ENHRY, CDR2 SYGVKD. The CDR3 is 15 amino acids.

V usage is TRBV6-1 and J usage is TRBJ2-1, with 13 bases that match TRBD2. CDR3 length: 16 residues. J gave up 7 bases and V 5 bases, and 8 bases lay outside the gene matches. CDR1 and CDR2 from the germline V gene are MNHNS and SASEGT. In DNA, the CDR3 is TGTGCCAGCAGTAACGGACTAGCGGGAGTAGGAAATGAGCAGTTCTTC. Translating it yields CASSNGLAGVGNEQFF.

This clonotype has only one observation. The chain recombines TRBV28 with TRBJ2-7; D ambiguous. V was cut by 6 bases and J by 4 bases, with 13 bases left in between. This CDR3 spans 13 amino acids. Germline values: CDR1 MDHEN, CDR2 SYDVKM. CDR3 amino acids: CASSLGRSYEQYF. CDR3 DNA sequence: TGTGCCAGCAGCTTAGGGCGGTCTTACGAGCAGTACTTC.

In this sample, this clonotype turned up a few times. The genes are TRBV27 and TRBJ2-3; unclear D gene. V lost 2 bases and J 2 bases, leaving 8 bases between the germline ends. The length of the CDR3 is 14 residues. In germline, CDR1 is MNHEY, CDR2 SMNVEV (reference sequence). This chain's CDR3 is CASSLVQTTDTQYF. The CDR3 DNA follows: TGTGCCAGCAGTTTAGTACAGACCACAGATACGCAGTATTTT.

As to this clonotype: A read error may be the cause here, since a much bigger clone is one base away. The V call is TRBV20-1, the J call TRBJ1-1; unclear D gene. The CDR3 is made up of 14 amino acids. CDR1 and CDR2 from the germline V gene are DFQATT and SNEGSKA (reference sequence). CDR3: CTARSLWGNTEAFF. DNA for the CDR3: TGCACTGCTAGATCTTTGTGGGGGAACACTGAAGCTTTCTTT.

The DNA of the CDR3 is TGTGCCAGCAGCTTAGACCCGAACAATCAGCCCCAGCATTTT. Protein sequence: CASSLDPNNQPQHF. V is TRBV7-9 and J is TRBJ1-5; D not certain. CDR3 length: 14 amino acids. In germline, CDR1 is SEHNR, CDR2 FQNEAQ (reference sequence). V lost 1 base to trimming and J lost 3 bases, with 7 bases between them.

Concerning this clonotype itself: This may be a read error: a much more frequent sequence differs by one nucleotide. The genes are TRBV28 and TRBJ1-3; 7 bases line up with TRBD1. CDR3 length: 14 amino acids. Germline trimming cut 7 bases from V and 8 bases from J; bases unmatched to any gene: 11. CDR1 and CDR2 from the germline V gene are MDHEN and SYDVKM. The CDR3 sequence: CASIDGQALDTIYF. The CDR3, as DNA: TGTGCCAGCATTGACGGACAGGCGTTAGACACCATATATTTT.

The chain carries TRBV29-1 and TRBJ2-7; tentatively, D is TRBD2 (6 bases). Germline assignment: CDR1 SQVTM and CDR2 ANQGSEA. The V end was cut by 8 bases, the J end by 0 bases, with 11 bases between. The CDR3 loop spans 12 amino acids. The CDR3 coding sequence is TGCAGCTATACTAGCAGCTCCTACGAGCAGTACTTC. Its protein is CSYTSSSYEQYF.

This clonotype was seen many times. This chain uses TRBV27 with TRBJ1-2; no reliable D call. Trimming pared 0 bases from V and 4 bases from J, leaving 15 bases between. The germline V gene has CDR1 MNHEY and CDR2 SMNVEV (reference sequence). The CDR3 loop spans 16 amino acids. The CDR3 region has the DNA TGTGCCAGCAGTTTATCTCTCTCGGGCACCCCCTATGGCTACACCTTC. Translating it yields CASSLSLSGTPYGYTF.

This clonotype is labeled medium-sized (0.01 to 0.1%). J is TRBJ2-7 and V is TRBV19, with TRBD1 matching 10 bases. J lost 3 bases, V lost 2 bases, and 7 bases had no gene match. The CDR3 runs to 16 residues. Germline lookup yields CDR1 LNHDA and CDR2 SQIVND (reference sequence). The CDR3 sequence is CASSITLDRGIYEQYF. DNA for the CDR3: TGTGCCAGTAGTATAACATTGGACAGGGGGATCTACGAGCAGTACTTC.

The table lists this clonotype with a few counts. This rearrangement joins TRBV19 to TRBJ2-3; perhaps TRBD2 as D (6 bases). The CDR3 is 17 amino acids. V lost 8 bases and J 3 bases, leaving 24 bases between the germline ends. Germline V CDR1 and CDR2: LNHDA, SQIVND (reference sequence). The CDR3 nucleotides read TGTGCCAGTGGGCAATTCTTTGGGACTGACAAAACAGATACGCAGTATTTT. This codes for CASGQFFGTDKTDTQYF.

A word on this clonotype: Possible read error: a much larger clone is one base away. V and J are TRBV30 and TRBJ2-1; D call uncertain. Germline CDR1 is GTSNPN and CDR2 is SVGIG (reference sequence). The CDR3 is 11 residues long. DNA for the CDR3: TGTCCCTGGAGTGTAAATTATGAGCAGTTCTTC. Amino acids: CPWSVNYEQFF.

At least ten counts were recorded for this clonotype. The chain uses TRBV11-2 and TRBJ2-7; unclear D gene. Deletions cut 5 bases from V and 3 bases from J, with 8 bases between. The germline gives CDR1 SGHAT, CDR2 FQNNGV. The CDR3 is made up of 12 amino acids. This CDR3 reads CASSPDFYEQYF. Here the CDR3 DNA reads TGTGCCAGCAGCCCCGACTTCTACGAGCAGTACTTC.

In the case of this clonotype: Given a much more abundant clone one base away, this may be a read error. The CDR3 DNA reads as TGTGCCAGCAATGGACAGATTAACACTGAAGCTTTCTTT. Residues: CASNGQINTEAFF. This chain joins TRBV2 and TRBJ1-1, with D perhaps matching TRBD1 (6 bases). With 7 bases removed from V and 2 bases from J, the gap between germline ends came to 11 bases. Germline V CDR1 and CDR2: SNHLY, FYNNEI. CDR3 size: 13 residues.

Written as DNA, the CDR3 is TGTGCCAGCAGTTTGACAGGGGGGGGCTATGGCTACACCTTC. Protein product: CASSLTGGGYGYTF. The V call is TRBV27, the J call TRBJ1-2; 9 nucleotides line up with TRBD1. There are 14 residues in the CDR3. V lost 3 bases and J lost 4; bases outside the gene matches: 3. Germline V gene sequence: CDR1 MNHEY, CDR2 SMNVEV (reference sequence).

The chain recombines TRBV5-1 with TRBJ1-2; 10 nucleotides line up with TRBD1. The CDR3 loop spans 16 amino acids. Per germline, CDR1 SGHRS and CDR2 YFSETQ. J was trimmed by 6 bases and V by 4 bases; bases with no gene match: 12. The CDR3 coding sequence is TGCGCCAGCAGCCTGGTGGACAGGGGGGGCAGGAATGGCTACACCTTC. Encoded protein: CASSLVDRGGRNGYTF.

The V call is TRBV2, the J call TRBJ2-7, with D perhaps being TRBD1 or TRBD2 (5 bases each). CDR3 length: 16 amino acids. Per the germline V gene, CDR1 is SNHLY and CDR2 is FYNNEI. Trimming shortened V by 6 bases and J by 0 bases, and 18 bases separated the two germline ends. DNA of the CDR3: TGTGCCAGCAGCCATACAGGACTGGGGCTCTCCTACGAGCAGTACTTC. This translates into CASSHTGLGLSYEQYF.

By frequency in the sample, this clonotype is large. The chain has TRBV20-1 and TRBJ1-1; 9 bases agree with TRBD1. The CDR3 length is 13 residues. Germline V gene data show CDR1 as DFQATT and CDR2 as SNEGSKA (reference sequence). V lost 7 bases to trimming and J lost 1 base; unmatched junction nucleotides: 4. The CDR3 spells CSEGGQGNTEAFF. CDR3 DNA: TGCAGTGAGGGGGGACAGGGGAACACTGAAGCTTTCTTT.

The chain uses TRBV19 and TRBJ2-5; 11 nucleotides agree with TRBD1. Germline CDR1 reads LNHDA; CDR2 reads SQIVND (reference sequence). The CDR3 totals 14 residues. Germline trimming cut 4 bases from V and 5 bases from J; bases unmatched to any gene: 3. CDR3 in DNA: TGTGCCAGTAGTAGGGACAGGGGGGGGGAGACCCAGTACTTC. Its protein product is CASSRDRGGETQYF.

The chain carries TRBV3-1 and TRBJ1-1, with D possibly TRBD1 on 6 matching bases. Germline CDR1 and CDR2: LGHDT and YNNKEL (reference sequence). V was cut by 4 bases and J by 6 bases, with 15 bases left in between. This CDR3 contains 14 residues. The CDR3 here is CASSPVDRYAEAFF. In DNA form, the CDR3 reads TGTGCCAGCAGCCCCGTTGACAGGTACGCTGAAGCTTTCTTT.